The present entry profiles one TCR beta chain with its context. As defined, naive CD8 cells were CD45RO-negative and positively selected for CCR7, with terminally differentiated effector memory CD45RA+ cells excluded. Deletions cut 4 bases from V and 0 bases from J, with 15 bases between. Germline-derived CDR1 and CDR2 are SEHNR and FQNEAQ (reference sequence). The CDR3 totals 16 residues. The sorted-subset replicate PCRs were given roughly 190 ng DNA, which is 30,000 or so T cell genomes. The table came from immunoSEQ multiplex PCR; TCRdb's copy has only in-frame clones and leaves some out. The sample contains millions of clones, 85% to 95% of which appear only once. This specimen belongs to a study of shared clonotypes between healthy human individuals.

The sequence was obtained from a young man in good health. The sequenced sample consisted of naive CD8+ T cells sorted from blood. The J gene is TRBJ2-5, the V gene TRBV7-9; a possible D gene is TRBD2 (5 bases). The CDR3 nucleotides are TGTGCCAGCAGCTATGAGGAAGCGGCGTACCAAGAGACCCAGTACTTC. This codes for CASSYEEAAYQETQYF. Combining the CDR3 with reference TRBV7-9 and TRBJ2-5 gives the whole variable domain DTGVSQNPRHKITKRGQNVTFRCDPISEHNRLYWYRQTLGQGPEFLTYFQNEAQLEKSRLLSDRFSAERPKGSFSTLEIQRTEQGDSAMYLCASSYEEAAYQETQYFGPGTRLLVL.